What follows are 21 T cell receptor beta chains derived from one specimen sequenced in a study of blood T cells in healthy people across ages. Sample-barcoded 5' priming and a J-beta primer mix drove a second PCR of about 6 to 12 cycles. TCRdb re-derived calls from the 5' RACE reads in MiXCR, one entry per CDR3 protein. The sample includes 1.5 million to 2 million distinct CDR3 sequences, 28% of them seen just once. Sequences were obtained from blood. These receptors were collected from a woman between 25 and 40 years old in good health.

The V call is TRBV6-6, the J call TRBJ2-1, with 10 bases matching TRBD2. The CDR3 runs to 13 residues. CDR1 and CDR2 from the germline V gene are MNHNY and SVGAGI (reference sequence). V was clipped by 7 bases and J by 6 bases; unmatched bases: 3. The CDR3 sequence is CASNRTSGNEQFF. In DNA form, the CDR3 reads TGTGCCAGCAACCGGACTAGCGGCAATGAGCAGTTCTTC.

This clonotype was recorded a few times. This sequence joins TRBV12-3 or TRBV12-4 and TRBJ2-3, with TRBD1 as a possible D gene (6 bases). The CDR3 is 16 amino acids. The V and J ends lost 3 bases and 4 bases respectively, with 17 bases between them. CDR3 residues: CASSFPPRTGSDTQYF. DNA of the CDR3: TGTGCCAGCAGTTTCCCCCCCCGAACAGGGTCAGATACGCAGTATTTT.

This clonotype was seen at least ten times. The J gene is TRBJ2-6, the V gene TRBV12-3 or TRBV12-4, with D perhaps matching TRBD2 (5 bases). The germline V and J ends were trimmed by 7 bases and 0 bases, with 7 bases remaining between them. CDR3 length equals 14 residues. The CDR3 sequence is CASKGDSGANVLTF. CDR3 bases: TGTGCCAGCAAGGGAGACTCTGGGGCCAACGTCCTGACTTTC.

V and J are TRBV7-2 and TRBJ2-1, with 11 positions matching TRBD2. Germline V gene sequence: CDR1 SGHTA, CDR2 FQGNSA. The J segment lost 3 bases and the V segment lost 4 bases, leaving 14 bases of the junction unmatched. The CDR3 covers 19 residues. The CDR3 here is CASSSPETSGSFNYNEQFF. The CDR3 DNA reads as TGTGCCAGCAGCTCCCCGGAAACTAGCGGGAGTTTTAACTACAATGAGCAGTTCTTC.

The chain couples TRBV20-1 to TRBJ2-5; the match to TRBD2 covers 8 bases. The end of the DNA is better explained by TRBJ2-7, so the J call may be wrong. CDR3 size: 14 residues. Germline loops: CDR1 DFQATT, CDR2 SNEGSKA (reference sequence). The CDR3 DNA reads as TGCAGTGCTAGGGATCCAGCGGGGGCCATCGAGCAGTACTTC. Translated, it gives CSARDPAGAIEQYF.

This clonotype was seen at least ten times. J is TRBJ2-5 and V is TRBV14; D remains ambiguous. The CDR3 covers 14 residues. V lost 1 base and J 7 bases, leaving 13 bases between the germline ends. The germline gives CDR1 SGHDN, CDR2 FVKESK. CDR3 nucleotides: TGTGCCAGCAGCCAAGGGTTAGGCCGTGGGACCCAGTACTTC. It yields the protein CASSQGLGRGTQYF.

The rearrangement uses TRBV10-3 and TRBJ2-1; the match to TRBD2 covers 14 bases. The CDR3 runs 15 residues. Germline assignment: CDR1 ENHRY and CDR2 SYGVKD. J gave up 8 bases and V 6 bases, and 6 bases lay outside the gene matches. The CDR3 sequence: CAIRSTSGRADEQFF. As DNA, the CDR3 is TGTGCCATCAGATCGACTAGCGGGAGGGCCGATGAGCAGTTCTTC.

There are many counts of this clonotype. V is TRBV3-1 and J is TRBJ1-2, with D tentatively TRBD1 (5 bases). Germline CDR1 reads LGHDT; CDR2 reads YNNKEL (reference sequence). Trimming removed 4 bases from V and 2 bases from J, with 11 bases in between. The CDR3 has 14 amino acids. CDR3 amino acids: CASSLPGINYGYTF. The CDR3 nucleotides are TGTGCCAGCAGCCTGCCAGGGATCAACTATGGCTACACCTTC.

As concerns this clonotype: Just one base apart from a much larger clone, this may be a read error. The V call is TRBV9, the J call TRBJ1-2; no firm D call. This CDR3 region has 15 residues. Germline CDR1 is SGDLS and CDR2 is YYNGEE. Trimming took off 3 bases at V and 12 bases at J, with 24 bases between the two ends. Written as DNA, the CDR3 is TGTGCCAGCAGCGCCGACATTAACCGGGCGGGAGGCCACACCTTC. It specifies CASSADINRAGGHTF.

This clonotype was picked up a small number of times. The chain has TRBV5-1 and TRBJ1-2; possible D gene TRBD1, 5 bases. CDR3 length: 14 amino acids. V was trimmed by 2 bases and J by 8 bases, leaving 16 bases between them. The germline gives CDR1 SGHRS, CDR2 YFSETQ. CDR3: CASSFDRTGWGYTF. In DNA form, the CDR3 reads TGCGCCAGCAGCTTTGACAGAACCGGTTGGGGCTACACCTTC. Full variable domain (outside the CDR3, taken from reference TRBV5-1 and TRBJ1-2): KAGVTQTPRYLIKTRGQQVTLSCSPISGHRSVSWYQQTPGQGLQFLFEYFSETQRNKGNFPGRFSGRQFSNSRSEMNVSTLELGDSALYLCASSFDRTGWGYTFGSGTRLTVV.

This clonotype is a singleton in its sample. This sequence joins TRBV4-1 and TRBJ2-1, with D perhaps TRBD2 (6 bases). The CDR3 spans 14 residues. Germline V CDR1 and CDR2: MGHRA, YSYEKL. V shed 2 bases and J shed 14 bases, with 19 bases lying between them. In nucleotides, the CDR3 is TGCGCCAGCAGCCAACCCGGGACTCCACAGGTTGAGTTCTTC. The encoded protein is CASSQPGTPQVEFF.

This clonotype turned up a few times. This rearrangement joins TRBV12-3 or TRBV12-4 to TRBJ2-1, with 8 bases fitting TRBD2. V shed 3 bases and J 9 bases; nucleotides not matched to a gene: 4. This CDR3 contains 13 residues. The CDR3 DNA reads TGTGCCAGCAGTTTCCGGGAGGGCAGTGAGCAGTTCTTC. Protein product: CASSFREGSEQFF.

The V gene is TRBV19, the J gene TRBJ2-3; maybe TRBD2 (6 bases). The CDR3 is 14 residues long. Trimming shortened V by 9 bases and J by 0 bases, and 13 bases separated the two germline ends. Germline CDR1 is LNHDA and CDR2 is SQIVND (reference sequence). This CDR3 reads CASGSGVSTDTQYF. The DNA of the CDR3 is TGTGCCAGCGGGAGTGGGGTGAGCACAGATACGCAGTATTTT.

The chain combines TRBV5-4 with TRBJ2-6; tentatively, D is TRBD1 or TRBD2 (5 bases each). The CDR3 has 17 amino acids. CDR1 SGHNT and CDR2 YYREEE come from the germline V gene (reference sequence). The ends were cut back, 4 bases at V and 1 base at J, with 15 bases in the middle. The CDR3 region has the DNA TGTGCCAGCAGCCGAGAACGGGACGGGTCTGGGGCCAACGTCCTGACTTTC. Encoded protein: CASSRERDGSGANVLTF.

This clonotype was seen at least ten times. Here the CDR3 reads CASSFSQEYSYEQYF. For the CDR3, the DNA is TGCGCCAGCAGCTTCTCACAGGAATACTCCTACGAGCAGTACTTC. The chain has TRBV5-1 and TRBJ2-7; a possible D gene is TRBD1 (5 bases). The CDR3 is 15 residues long. Germline V gene lookup returns CDR1 SGHRS and CDR2 YFSETQ. Trimming removed 2 bases from V and 0 bases from J, with 12 bases in between.

This clonotype turned up a few times. This chain uses TRBV6-6 with TRBJ2-1, with TRBD1 identical over 9 bases. The V segment lost 0 bases and the J segment 5 bases; nucleotides outside the gene matches: 8. Germline CDR1 reads MNHNY; CDR2 reads SVGAGI (reference sequence). The CDR3 runs 17 residues. CDR3: CASSYSLGQGPNNEQFF. CDR3 sequence (DNA): TGTGCCAGCAGTTACTCGCTGGGACAGGGTCCCAACAATGAGCAGTTCTTC.

Details on this clonotype: A much larger clone differs by one base, so this may be a read error. The rearrangement links TRBV7-2 to TRBJ2-4; 8 nucleotides align to TRBD2. The V gene end was trimmed by 5 bases and the J gene end by 13 bases; junction bases not matched to a gene: 19. From germline, CDR1 is SGHTA and CDR2 FQGNSA. The CDR3 length is 16 residues. The CDR3 DNA reads as TGTGCCAGCAGCGACCCTAGAGCGGGAGTCTGGAATGAGCAGTACTTC. Its translation is CASSDPRAGVWNEQYF.

This clonotype was detected once. This chain joins TRBV19 and TRBJ2-5; tentative D call: TRBD1 (6 bases). The tail of the sequence fits TRBJ2-7 better, so the J call may be wrong. The CDR3 covers 15 residues. The V gene's germline CDR1 is LNHDA and CDR2 SQIVND (reference sequence). The CDR3 region is CASSESSTGHYEQYF. The CDR3 bases are TGTGCCAGTAGTGAATCCTCGACAGGACATTACGAGCAGTACTTC.

The chain is built from TRBV4-1 and TRBJ2-7; D remains unclear. The CDR3 spans 15 residues. Trimming took off 5 bases at V and 2 bases at J, with 16 bases between the two ends. Germline CDR1 reads MGHRA; CDR2 reads YSYEKL. The CDR3 DNA is TGCGCCAGCAGCACCCGGCCGGACGACACCTACGAGCAGTACTTC. It specifies CASSTRPDDTYEQYF.

The chain uses TRBV7-2 and TRBJ2-5; possibly TRBD2 for D (5 bases). The CDR3 consists of 16 residues. Germline V gene sequence: CDR1 SGHTA, CDR2 FQGNSA. Trimming pared 0 bases from V and 4 bases from J, leaving 15 bases between. The CDR3 sequence is CASSLARGPRGETQYF. The DNA for the CDR3 is TGTGCCAGCAGCTTAGCCCGCGGGCCTAGAGGAGAGACCCAGTACTTC.

This clonotype was counted ten times or more. This sequence joins TRBV5-6 and TRBJ2-1; 9 bases align to TRBD2. There are 15 residues in the CDR3. From germline, CDR1 is SGHDT and CDR2 YYEEEE. V was pared by 2 bases and J by 7 bases, with 7 bases of the junction left unmatched. The CDR3 DNA reads as TGTGCCAGCAGCTTTGGCGGGGGGGTCAGAAATGAGCAGTTCTTC. It yields the protein CASSFGGGVRNEQFF.